Following are 15 T cell receptor beta chains from one sample sequenced in a study of regulatory T cells in long-lasting Graves disease. The sample's time point: newly diagnosed GD, antithyroid drugs for less than 3 months. The TCR library was made from RNA that had been extracted from PBMCs in TRIzol. Researchers made TCR beta libraries by using iRepertoire HTBI primers and running Arm-PCR on CDR3 regions. TCRdb analysed the multiplex PCR reads with MiXCR anew, one entry per CDR3 protein. Here the sample spans under 450,000 distinct CDR3 sequences, 12% being singletons. The sample was also linked to a second study, of T cells in Graves' hyperthyroidism and ophthalmopathy.

This specimen consisted of peripheral blood mononuclear cells (PBMCs), obtained at new diagnosis, from a patient treated with antithyroid drugs. Receptors were obtained from a woman aged 18-29 years with Graves disease.

The chain uses TRBV30 and TRBJ1-5, with D maybe TRBD1 (5 bases). Trimming shortened V by 2 bases and J by 6 bases, and 17 bases separated the two germline ends. The germline gives CDR1 GTSNPN, CDR2 SVGIG (reference sequence). The CDR3 length is 15 residues. CDR3 nucleotide sequence: TGTGCCTGGAGTCAAGGGGCAGGGAGGAGTCAGCCCCAGCATTTT. Protein product: CAWSQGAGRSQPQHF.

This clonotype was recorded at least ten times. J is TRBJ2-7 and V is TRBV7-8; 8 bases fit TRBD2. From germline, CDR1 is SGHVS and CDR2 FQNEAQ. The CDR3 runs to 15 residues. J gave up 2 bases and V 5 bases, and 8 bases lay outside the gene matches. CDR3 DNA: TGTGCCAGCAGCCCGGGGGGGGGAGGGACCTACGAGCAGTACTTC. Translated: CASSPGGGGTYEQYF.

This clonotype was seen repeatedly, ten times or more. The rearrangement joins TRBV20-1 to TRBJ1-5; no definite D call. V was clipped by 6 bases and J by 1 base, with 10 bases between them. The CDR3 is 13 residues long. The germline gives CDR1 DFQATT, CDR2 SNEGSKA (reference sequence). This CDR3 reads CSALRGSNQPQHF. The DNA for the CDR3 is TGCAGTGCCCTTCGGGGAAGCAATCAGCCCCAGCATTTT.

As regards this clonotype: A much larger clone lies a single base off, so this may be a read error. This rearrangement joins TRBV5-1 to TRBJ2-1; D gene unclear. The CDR3 extends over 13 amino acids. Trimming left V 0 bases short and J 9 bases short, with 10 bases between. The V gene's germline CDR1 is SGHRS and CDR2 YFSETQ. The CDR3 is CASSLAITAEQFF. The CDR3 DNA sequence: TGCGCCAGCAGCTTGGCGATTACGGCTGAGCAGTTCTTC.

A remark on this clonotype: This clone may be a read error of a much larger clone one base away. V gene TRBV20-1 combines with J gene TRBJ2-3; D may be TRBD2 (6 bases). The CDR3 totals 14 residues. V was pared by 2 bases and J by 4 bases, with 13 bases between. Germline values: CDR1 DFQATT, CDR2 SNEGSKA (reference sequence). The chain's CDR3 is CSARSVSSADTQYF. The DNA for the CDR3 is TGCAGTGCTAGAAGTGTCTCTAGCGCAGATACGCAGTATTTT.

This clonotype was seen repeatedly, ten times or more. The chain carries TRBV29-1 and TRBJ2-3; D possibly corresponds to TRBD2 (6 bases). The ends were cut back, 8 bases at V and 2 bases at J, with 23 bases in the middle. The CDR3 extends over 16 amino acids. CDR1 SQVTM and CDR2 ANQGSEA come from the germline V gene. The CDR3 spells CSSAGGRLLYTDTQYF. The DNA for the CDR3 is TGCAGCTCCGCCGGAGGGCGACTCCTATACACAGATACGCAGTATTTT.

Only a few counts were recorded for this clonotype. This chain uses TRBV4-3 with TRBJ2-5; the D gene is possibly TRBD1 (6 bases). The length of the CDR3 is 14 residues. V was clipped by 3 bases and J by 5 bases, with 13 bases between them. Germline V gene lookup returns CDR1 LGHNA and CDR2 YSLEER. The CDR3 here is CASSHLQGTETQYF. DNA for the CDR3: TGCGCCAGCAGCCATCTCCAGGGGACGGAGACCCAGTACTTC.

The table lists this clonotype with a few counts. The chain links TRBV6-9 to TRBJ1-2, with D perhaps TRBD1 (5 bases). Between the trimmed V and J ends, which lost 3 bases and 7 bases, there was a span of 12 bases. Germline CDR1 is MNHGY and CDR2 is SVAAGI. The CDR3 runs to 13 residues. The CDR3 spells CASSYSRAGGYTF. In nucleotides, the CDR3 is TGTGCCAGCAGTTACAGCAGGGCTGGTGGCTACACCTTC.

This clonotype was found once. As DNA, the CDR3 is TGTGCCACCACGTTACTGAACGTAGTTAACGAGCAGTTCTTC. This translates into CATTLLNVVNEQFF. V is TRBV7-9 and J is TRBJ2-1; D gene ambiguous. Germline V gene data show CDR1 as SEHNR and CDR2 as FQNEAQ (reference sequence). V lost 10 bases and J lost 10, with 23 bases in between. There are 14 residues in the CDR3. The complete variable domain, with remaining parts taken from reference TRBV7-9 and TRBJ2-1, reads DTGVSQNPRHKITKRGQNVTFRCDPISEHNRLYWYRQTLGQGPEFLTYFQNEAQLEKSRLLSDRFSAERPKGSFSTLEIQRTEQGDSAMYLCATTLLNVVNEQFFGPGTRLTVL.

The sample holds many counts of this clonotype. The rearrangement joins TRBV3-1 to TRBJ2-1; weak D call: TRBD2 (5 bases). V dropped 1 base and J dropped 2 bases, with 18 bases sitting between them. The CDR3 is 18 amino acids. The germline gives CDR1 LGHDT, CDR2 YNNKEL (reference sequence). This CDR3 is CASSQGPSGFTAYNEQFF. Here the CDR3 DNA reads TGTGCCAGCAGCCAAGGTCCCTCGGGATTTACGGCCTACAATGAGCAGTTCTTC.

This clonotype was seen at least ten times. CDR3 amino acids: CASSSTGTSGVTRNQETQYF. DNA for the CDR3: TGTGCCAGCAGCTCCACCGGGACTAGCGGGGTCACGCGTAACCAAGAGACCCAGTACTTC. The J gene is TRBJ2-5, the V gene TRBV7-2; 13 bases map to TRBD2. J was trimmed by 0 bases and V by 4 bases; bases with no gene match: 14. The CDR3 has 20 residues. The germline CDR1 and CDR2 sequences are SGHTA and FQGNSA.

A note on this clonotype: This likely traces to a read error, being one base from a far larger clone. The genes are TRBV7-9 and TRBJ1-2, with D possibly TRBD1 on 5 matching bases. CDR3 length: 12 residues. In germline, CDR1 is SEHNR, CDR2 FQNEAQ (reference sequence). The V end was cut by 11 bases, the J end by 12 bases, with 22 bases between. The CDR3 protein is CAWSPKGRSHTF. As DNA, the CDR3 is TGTGCCTGGAGTCCCAAGGGGCGGAGCCACACCTTC.

This clonotype showed up many times. The chain employs TRBV20-1 and TRBJ2-3; weak D call: TRBD2 (5 bases). The CDR3 sequence is 15 residues long. Germline CDR1 and CDR2: DFQATT and SNEGSKA (reference sequence). With 6 bases removed from V and 0 bases from J, the gap between germline ends came to 16 bases. The CDR3 DNA follows: TGCAGTGCCTCGGACTTACGAATAAGCACAGATACGCAGTATTTT. As protein: CSASDLRISTDTQYF.

At least ten counts were recorded for this clonotype. The gene calls are TRBV20-1 and TRBJ2-7; D possibly corresponds to TRBD2 (6 bases). This CDR3 has 15 amino acids. V gave up 0 bases and J gave up 4 bases, with 16 bases separating them. In germline, CDR1 is DFQATT, CDR2 SNEGSKA (reference sequence). CDR3 sequence (DNA): TGCAGTGCTAGAGAGTCGACTAGGGTTTTGTACGAGCAGTACTTC. Amino acids: CSARESTRVLYEQYF.

This clonotype came up a few times. This rearrangement joins TRBV19 to TRBJ1-1; no reliable D call. The CDR3 has 14 amino acids. CDR1 is LNHDA and CDR2 is SQIVND in the germline V gene (reference sequence). Trimming took off 7 bases at V and 4 bases at J, with 16 bases between the two ends. CDR3 DNA: TGTGCCAGTATGAGGGCTCACACATCCACTGAAGCTTTCTTT. Protein: CASMRAHTSTEAFF. The full variable domain, rest sourced from reference TRBV19 and TRBJ1-1, is DGGITQSPKYLFRKEGQNVTLSCEQNLNHDAMYWYRQDPGQGLRLIYYSQIVNDFQKGDIAEGYSVSREKKESFPLTVTSAQKNPTAFYLCASMRAHTSTEAFFGQGTRLTVV.